The source of this T cell receptor (beta chain) is a study of T-cell reconstitution after alpha-beta-depleted transplantation in children. Trimming removed 1 base at V and 15 bases at J, with 10 bases between. This CDR3 spans 11 amino acids. Unique molecular identifiers were incorporated into the prepared TCRbeta library. In TCRdb, the PCR reads were re-called with MiXCR into one record per CDR3 protein. The table records about 610,000 distinct CDR3 sequences, 8% to 11% of them present only once. This clonotype was recorded at least ten times. Sequencing was performed on PBMCs from the stem cell graft donor, taken from the stem cell graft. V usage is TRBV12-3 or TRBV12-4 and J usage is TRBJ2-1; D remains unclear. This sequence was found in a human donor who donated a stem cell graft to a child with acute myeloid leukemia. The DNA of the CDR3 is TGTGCCAGCAGTTTAGAGACTTCATTGTTCTTC. Protein sequence: CASSLETSLFF.